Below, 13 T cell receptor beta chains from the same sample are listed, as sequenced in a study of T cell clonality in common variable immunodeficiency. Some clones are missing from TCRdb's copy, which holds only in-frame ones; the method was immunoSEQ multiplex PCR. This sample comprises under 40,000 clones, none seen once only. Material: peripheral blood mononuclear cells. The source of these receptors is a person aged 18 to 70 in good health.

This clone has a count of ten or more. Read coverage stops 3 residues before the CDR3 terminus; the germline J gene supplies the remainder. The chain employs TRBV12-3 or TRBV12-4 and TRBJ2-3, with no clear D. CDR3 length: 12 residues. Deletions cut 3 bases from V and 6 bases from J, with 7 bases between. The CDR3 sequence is CASSFSLDTQYF. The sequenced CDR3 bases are TGTGCCAGCAGTTTTTCACTGGATACG.

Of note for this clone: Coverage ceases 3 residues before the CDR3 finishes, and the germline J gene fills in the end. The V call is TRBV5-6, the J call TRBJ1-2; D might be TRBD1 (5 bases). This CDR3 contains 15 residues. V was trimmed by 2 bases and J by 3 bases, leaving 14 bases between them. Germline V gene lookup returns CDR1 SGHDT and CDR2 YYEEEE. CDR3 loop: CASSFGASEYYGYTF. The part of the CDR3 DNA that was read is TGTGCCAGCAGCTTTGGGGCAAGCGAGTACTATGGC.

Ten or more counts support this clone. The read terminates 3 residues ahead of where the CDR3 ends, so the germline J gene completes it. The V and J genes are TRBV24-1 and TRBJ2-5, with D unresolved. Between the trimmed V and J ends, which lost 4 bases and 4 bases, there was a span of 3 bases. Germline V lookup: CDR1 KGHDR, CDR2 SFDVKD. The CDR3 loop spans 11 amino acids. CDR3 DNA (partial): TGTGCCACCAGTGAAGGAGAGACC. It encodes CATSEGET. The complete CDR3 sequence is CATSEGETQYF.

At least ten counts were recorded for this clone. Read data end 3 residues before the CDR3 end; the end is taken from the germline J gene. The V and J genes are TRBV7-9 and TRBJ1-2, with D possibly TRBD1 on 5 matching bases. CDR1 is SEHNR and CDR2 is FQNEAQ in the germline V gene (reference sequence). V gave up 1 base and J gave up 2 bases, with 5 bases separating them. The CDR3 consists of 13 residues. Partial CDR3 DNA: TGTGCCAGCAGCTTAGAGGGGAACTATGGC. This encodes CASSLEGNYG. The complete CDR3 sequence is CASSLEGNYGYTF. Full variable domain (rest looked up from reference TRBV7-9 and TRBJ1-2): DTGVSQNPRHKITKRGQNVTFRCDPISEHNRLYWYRQTLGQGPEFLTYFQNEAQLEKSRLLSDRFSAERPKGSFSTLEIQRTEQGDSAMYLCASSLEGNYGYTFGSGTRLTVV.

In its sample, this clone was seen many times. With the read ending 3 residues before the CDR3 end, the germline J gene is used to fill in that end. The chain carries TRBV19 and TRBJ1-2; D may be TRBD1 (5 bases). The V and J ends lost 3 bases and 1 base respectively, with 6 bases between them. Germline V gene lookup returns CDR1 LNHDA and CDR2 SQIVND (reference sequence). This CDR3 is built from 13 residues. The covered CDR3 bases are TGTGCCAGTAGTATGGACAATAACTATGGC. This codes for CASSMDNNYG. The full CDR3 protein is CASSMDNNYGYTF.

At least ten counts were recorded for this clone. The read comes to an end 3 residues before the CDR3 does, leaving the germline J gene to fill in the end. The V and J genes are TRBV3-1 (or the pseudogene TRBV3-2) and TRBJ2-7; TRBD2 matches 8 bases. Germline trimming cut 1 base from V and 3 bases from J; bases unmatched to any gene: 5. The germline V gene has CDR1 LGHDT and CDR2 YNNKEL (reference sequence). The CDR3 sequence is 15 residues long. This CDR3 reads CASSQATGTSYEQYF. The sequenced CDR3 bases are TGTGCCAGCAGCCAAGCAACCGGGACTAGCTACGAG.

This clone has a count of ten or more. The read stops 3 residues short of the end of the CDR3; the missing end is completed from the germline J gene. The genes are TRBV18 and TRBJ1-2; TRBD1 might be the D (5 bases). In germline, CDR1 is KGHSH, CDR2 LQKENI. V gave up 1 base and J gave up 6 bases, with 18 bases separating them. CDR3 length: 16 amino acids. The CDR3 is CASSPRHVRDRDGYTF. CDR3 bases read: TGTGCCAGCTCACCACGTCACGTCAGGGATCGTGATGGC.

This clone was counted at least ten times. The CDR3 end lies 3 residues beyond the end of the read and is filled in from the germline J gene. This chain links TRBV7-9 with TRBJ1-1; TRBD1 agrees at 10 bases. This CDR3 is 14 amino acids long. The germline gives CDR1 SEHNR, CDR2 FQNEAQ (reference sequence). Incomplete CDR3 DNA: TGTGCCAGCAGCGCTCGTGGGACAGGGGAACAA. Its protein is CASSARGTGEQ. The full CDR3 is CASSARGTGEQAFF.

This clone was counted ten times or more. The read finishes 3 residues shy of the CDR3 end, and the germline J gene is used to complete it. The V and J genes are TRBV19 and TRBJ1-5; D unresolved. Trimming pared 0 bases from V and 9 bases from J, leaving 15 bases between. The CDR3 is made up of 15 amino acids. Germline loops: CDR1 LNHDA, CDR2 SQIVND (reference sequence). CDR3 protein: CASSIDTRADRPQHF. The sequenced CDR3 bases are TGTGCCAGTAGTATAGATACTAGGGCCGATCGGCCC. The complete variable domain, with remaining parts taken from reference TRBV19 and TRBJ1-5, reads DGGITQSPKYLFRKEGQNVTLSCEQNLNHDAMYWYRQDPGQGLRLIYYSQIVNDFQKGDIAEGYSVSREKKESFPLTVTSAQKNPTAFYLCASSIDTRADRPQHFGDGTRLSIL.

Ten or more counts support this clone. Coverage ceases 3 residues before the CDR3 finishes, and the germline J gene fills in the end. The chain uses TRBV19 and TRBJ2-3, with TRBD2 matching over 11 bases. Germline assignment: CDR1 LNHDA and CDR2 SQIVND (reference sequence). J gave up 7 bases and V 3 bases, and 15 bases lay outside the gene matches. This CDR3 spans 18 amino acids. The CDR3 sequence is CASSMKIAGGPSSHTQYF. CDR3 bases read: TGTGCCAGTAGTATGAAAATAGCGGGAGGGCCATCGTCGCATACG.

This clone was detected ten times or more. CDR3 DNA, as far as it was read: TGTGCCAGCAGCTTATACGAAGGGGCAATCAACATT. Residues: CASSLYEGAINI. The complete CDR3 protein is CASSLYEGAINIQYF. The chain employs TRBV7-2 and TRBJ2-4; D is possibly TRBD1 (5 bases). The DNA ends 3 residues before the CDR3 does, and the rest of the CDR3 is filled in from the germline J gene. Deletions cut 2 bases from V and 7 bases from J, with 15 bases between. The length of the CDR3 is 15 residues. The germline V gene has CDR1 SGHTA and CDR2 FQGNSA.

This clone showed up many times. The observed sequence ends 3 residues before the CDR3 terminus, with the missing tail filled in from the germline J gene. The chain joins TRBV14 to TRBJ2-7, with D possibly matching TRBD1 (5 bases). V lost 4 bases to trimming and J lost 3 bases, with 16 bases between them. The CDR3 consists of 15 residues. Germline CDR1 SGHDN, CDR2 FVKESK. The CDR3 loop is CASSPGAGEFYEQYF. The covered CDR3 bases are TGTGCCAGCAGCCCTGGGGCCGGCGAGTTCTACGAG.

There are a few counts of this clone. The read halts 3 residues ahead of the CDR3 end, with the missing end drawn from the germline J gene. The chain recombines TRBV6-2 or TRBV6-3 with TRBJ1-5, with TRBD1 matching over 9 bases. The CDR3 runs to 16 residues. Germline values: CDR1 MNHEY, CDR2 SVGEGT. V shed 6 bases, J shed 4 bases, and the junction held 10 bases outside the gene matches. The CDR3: CASRPAATGGNQPQHF. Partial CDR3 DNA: TGTGCCAGCAGGCCGGCCGCGACAGGGGGTAATCAGCCC.